These 10 T cell receptor beta chains were all obtained from the same sample, sequenced in a study of blood T cells in healthy people across ages. PCR was performed a second time for 7 to 11 cycles using a sample-barcoded 5' primer and a J-beta primer mix. One entry per CDR3 protein results from TCRdb running MiXCR on the 5' RACE reads. The sample yields 1.5 million to 2 million distinct CDR3 sequences, around 36% seen once. The sample taken for sequencing was blood. The receptors derive from a woman in her twenties or thirties in good health.

The chain has TRBV6-2 or TRBV6-3 and TRBJ2-1, with 8 bases that match TRBD2. Germline CDR1 and CDR2: MNHEY and SVGEGT. With 6 bases clipped from V and 4 bases from J, the junction kept 8 bases outside the gene matches. CDR3 length: 15 amino acids. The CDR3 coding sequence is TGTGCCAGCAGGGCCCAGCGGGAGAGTTACAATGAGCAGTTCTTC. Translation: CASRAQRESYNEQFF.

The rearrangement uses TRBV30 and TRBJ1-1; D is uncertain. Germline V CDR1 and CDR2: GTSNPN, SVGIG (reference sequence). Trimming left V 1 base short and J 1 base short, with 7 bases between. The CDR3 runs 13 residues. CDR3 sequence: CAWSGQGNTEAFF. The CDR3 region has the DNA TGTGCCTGGAGTGGACAAGGGAACACTGAAGCTTTCTTT.

The CDR3 protein is CSARQGGYNEQFF. The CDR3 DNA sequence: TGCAGTGCTCGGCAGGGGGGCTACAATGAGCAGTTCTTC. The chain carries TRBV20-1 and TRBJ2-1; weak D call: TRBD1 (7 bases). Per germline, CDR1 DFQATT and CDR2 SNEGSKA (reference sequence). This CDR3 region has 13 residues. Trimming pared 5 bases from V and 3 bases from J, leaving 11 bases between.

This rearrangement joins TRBV20-1 to TRBJ2-2, with D perhaps TRBD2 (5 bases). Germline CDR1 is DFQATT and CDR2 is SNEGSKA (reference sequence). This CDR3 is built from 15 residues. The ends were cut back, 4 bases at V and 4 bases at J, with 16 bases in the middle. This CDR3 reads CSAKAREPPTGELFF. For the CDR3, the DNA is TGCAGTGCTAAAGCGAGGGAGCCCCCCACCGGGGAGCTGTTTTTT.

This clonotype turned up a few times. The chain employs TRBV6-6 and TRBJ1-1, with D maybe TRBD1 (5 bases). Deletions cut 0 bases from V and 7 bases from J, with 12 bases between. CDR3 size: 14 residues. CDR1 MNHNY and CDR2 SVGAGI come from the germline V gene (reference sequence). For the CDR3, the DNA is TGTGCCAGCAGTTACTCGGCCCATGGGGGTGAAGCTTTCTTT. This gives the protein CASSYSAHGGEAFF.

The sample holds a few counts of this clonotype. This chain links TRBV4-1 with TRBJ1-6; possibly TRBD1 for D (5 bases). Trimming took 1 base from V and 10 from J, leaving 11 bases between them. Germline V CDR1 and CDR2: MGHRA, YSYEKL. This CDR3 spans 14 amino acids. In nucleotides, the CDR3 is TGCGCCAGCAGCCAAGTGATCAGGGAATCACCCCTCCACTTT. Translating it yields CASSQVIRESPLHF.

This clonotype showed up just a few times. The J gene is TRBJ2-1, the V gene TRBV6-1, with D possibly being TRBD1 or TRBD2 (5 bases each). Looked up from germline, CDR1 is MNHNS and CDR2 is SASEGT. The CDR3 loop spans 14 amino acids. V lost 1 base to trimming and J lost 8 bases, with 12 bases between them. CDR3 nucleotides: TGTGCCAGCAGTGAAGGGGGGATTTTGGATGAGCAGTTCTTC. The encoded protein is CASSEGGILDEQFF.

This clonotype has only a few counts. This chain connects TRBV5-1 to TRBJ2-2, with D maybe TRBD2 (5 bases). Germline values: CDR1 SGHRS, CDR2 YFSETQ. The V end was cut by 0 bases, the J end by 3 bases, with 12 bases between. This CDR3 region has 16 residues. The CDR3 is CASSLGAGGYTGELFF. The CDR3 DNA sequence: TGCGCCAGCAGCTTGGGGGCAGGAGGATACACCGGGGAGCTGTTTTTT. The full variable domain, its missing parts supplied by reference TRBV5-1 and TRBJ2-2, is KAGVTQTPRYLIKTRGQQVTLSCSPISGHRSVSWYQQTPGQGLQFLFEYFSETQRNKGNFPGRFSGRQFSNSRSEMNVSTLELGDSALYLCASSLGAGGYTGELFFGEGSRLTVL.

This clonotype was recorded a few times. J is TRBJ1-1 and V is TRBV20-1; D is undetermined. The V gene's germline CDR1 is DFQATT and CDR2 SNEGSKA (reference sequence). The CDR3 has 12 amino acids. V was pared by 3 bases and J by 13 bases, with 18 bases between. The CDR3 DNA follows: TGCAGTGCTAGGTACGTCATAACCAGAGGTTTCTTT. As protein: CSARYVITRGFF.

This clonotype has just a few counts. The chain is built from TRBV9 and TRBJ2-5; TRBD2 matches 9 bases. The trim removed 4 bases at V and 2 bases at J, leaving 9 bases unmatched. The CDR3 has 16 amino acids. The germline gives CDR1 SGDLS, CDR2 YYNGEE. As DNA, the CDR3 is TGTGCCAGCAGCCCTCAATCAGCGGGAGGACAAGAGACCCAGTACTTC. Translated, it gives CASSPQSAGGQETQYF.